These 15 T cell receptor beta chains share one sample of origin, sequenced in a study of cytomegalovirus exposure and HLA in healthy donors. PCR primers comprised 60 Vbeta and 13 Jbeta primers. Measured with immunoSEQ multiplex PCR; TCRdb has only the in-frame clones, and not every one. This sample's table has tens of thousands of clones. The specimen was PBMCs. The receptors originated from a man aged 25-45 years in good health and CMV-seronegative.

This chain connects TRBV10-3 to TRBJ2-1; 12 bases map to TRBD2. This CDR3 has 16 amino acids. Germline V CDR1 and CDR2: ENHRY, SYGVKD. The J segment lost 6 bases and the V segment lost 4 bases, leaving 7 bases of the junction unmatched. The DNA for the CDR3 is TGTGCCATCAGTGGGTGGACTAGCGGGATCTTCAATGAGCAGTTCTTC. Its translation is CAISGWTSGIFNEQFF.

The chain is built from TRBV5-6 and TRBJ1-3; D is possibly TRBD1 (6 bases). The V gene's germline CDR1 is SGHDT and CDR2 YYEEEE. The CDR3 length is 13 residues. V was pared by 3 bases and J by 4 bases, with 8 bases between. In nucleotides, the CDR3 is TGTGCCAGCAGCTCAGGGGTCGGAAACACCATATATTTT. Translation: CASSSGVGNTIYF.

The CDR3: CASSQSGGAGGQDTQYF. The CDR3 nucleotides read TGCGCCAGCAGCCAATCTGGGGGAGCGGGGGGGCAAGATACGCAGTATTTT. V and J are TRBV4-3 and TRBJ2-3; 10 bases align to TRBD2. V shed 2 bases, J shed 5 bases, and the junction held 10 bases outside the gene matches. CDR3 size: 17 residues. CDR1 and CDR2 (germline): LGHNA, YSLEER.

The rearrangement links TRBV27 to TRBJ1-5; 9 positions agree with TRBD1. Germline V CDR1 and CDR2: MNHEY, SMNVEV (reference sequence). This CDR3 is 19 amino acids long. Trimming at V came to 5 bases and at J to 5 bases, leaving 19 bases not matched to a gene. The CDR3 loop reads CASSTSEGQGWNEDQPQHF. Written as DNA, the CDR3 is TGTGCCAGCAGTACCTCAGAGGGACAGGGCTGGAATGAGGATCAGCCCCAGCATTTT.

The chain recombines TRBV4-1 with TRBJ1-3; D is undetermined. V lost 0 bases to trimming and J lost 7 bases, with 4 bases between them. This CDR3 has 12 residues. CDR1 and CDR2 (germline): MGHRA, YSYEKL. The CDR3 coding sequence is TGCGCCAGCAGCCAAGATATTAACACCATATATTTT. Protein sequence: CASSQDINTIYF.

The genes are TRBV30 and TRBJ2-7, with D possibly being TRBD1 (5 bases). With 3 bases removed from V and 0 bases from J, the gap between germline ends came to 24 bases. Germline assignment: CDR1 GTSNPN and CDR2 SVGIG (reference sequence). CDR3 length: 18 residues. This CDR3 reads CAWRFQKNRPQHSYEQYF. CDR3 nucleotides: TGTGCCTGGAGATTTCAAAAGAACAGGCCACAGCACTCCTACGAGCAGTACTTC.

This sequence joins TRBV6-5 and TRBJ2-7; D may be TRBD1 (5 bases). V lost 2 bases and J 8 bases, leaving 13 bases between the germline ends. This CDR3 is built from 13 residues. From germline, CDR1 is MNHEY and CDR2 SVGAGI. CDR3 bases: TGTGCCAGCAGTTACCCCCAGGGTAACCAGCAGTACTTC. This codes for CASSYPQGNQQYF.

The CDR3 sequence is CASSARSSGRVVRTDTQYF. Here the CDR3 DNA reads TGTGCCAGCAGCGCACGATCTAGCGGGAGGGTTGTGAGGACAGATACGCAGTATTTT. V gene TRBV11-2 combines with J gene TRBJ2-3, with TRBD2 identical over 12 bases. The junction had 15 bases not matched to a gene; V was cut back by 5 bases and J by 3 bases. The CDR3 is made up of 19 amino acids. Germline V gene sequence: CDR1 SGHAT, CDR2 FQNNGV.

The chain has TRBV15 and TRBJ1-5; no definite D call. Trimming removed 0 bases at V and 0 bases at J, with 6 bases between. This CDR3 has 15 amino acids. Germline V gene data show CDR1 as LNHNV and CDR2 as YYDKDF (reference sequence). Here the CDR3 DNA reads TGTGCCACCAGCAGAGACGGGGATAGCAATCAGCCCCAGCATTTT. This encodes CATSRDGDSNQPQHF. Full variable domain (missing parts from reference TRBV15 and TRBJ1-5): DAMVIQNPRYQVTQFGKPVTLSCSQTLNHNVMYWYQQKSSQAPKLLFHYYDKDFNNEADTPDNFQSRRPNTSFCFLDIRSPGLGDTAMYLCATSRDGDSNQPQHFGDGTRLSIL.

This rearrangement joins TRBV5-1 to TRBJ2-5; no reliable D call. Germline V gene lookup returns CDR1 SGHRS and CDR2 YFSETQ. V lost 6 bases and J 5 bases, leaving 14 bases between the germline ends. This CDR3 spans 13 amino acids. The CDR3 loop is CASTPAGWETQYF. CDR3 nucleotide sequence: TGCGCCAGCACCCCGGCAGGTTGGGAGACCCAGTACTTC. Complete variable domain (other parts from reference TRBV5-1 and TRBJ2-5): KAGVTQTPRYLIKTRGQQVTLSCSPISGHRSVSWYQQTPGQGLQFLFEYFSETQRNKGNFPGRFSGRQFSNSRSEMNVSTLELGDSALYLCASTPAGWETQYFGPGTRLLVL.

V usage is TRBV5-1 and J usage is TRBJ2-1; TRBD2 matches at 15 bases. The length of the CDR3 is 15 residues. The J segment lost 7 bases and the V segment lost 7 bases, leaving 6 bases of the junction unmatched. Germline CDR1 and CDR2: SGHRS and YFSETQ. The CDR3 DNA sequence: TGCGCCAGCCGGACTAGCGGGGGGGCGGCGAATGAGCAGTTCTTC. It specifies CASRTSGGAANEQFF.

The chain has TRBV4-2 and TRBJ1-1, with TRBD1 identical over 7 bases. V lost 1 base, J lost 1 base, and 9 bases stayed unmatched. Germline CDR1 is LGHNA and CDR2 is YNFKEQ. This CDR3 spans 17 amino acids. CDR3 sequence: CASSQGAQGEENTEAFF. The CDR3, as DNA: TGTGCCAGCAGCCAAGGTGCTCAGGGGGAGGAGAACACTGAAGCTTTCTTT.

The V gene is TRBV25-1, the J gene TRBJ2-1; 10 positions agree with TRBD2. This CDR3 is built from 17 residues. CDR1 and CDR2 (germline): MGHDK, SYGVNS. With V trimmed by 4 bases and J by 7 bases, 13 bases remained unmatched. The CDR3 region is CASSVRAGGIGENEQFF. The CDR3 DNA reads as TGTGCCAGCAGTGTGAGAGCGGGGGGGATCGGGGAGAATGAGCAGTTCTTC.

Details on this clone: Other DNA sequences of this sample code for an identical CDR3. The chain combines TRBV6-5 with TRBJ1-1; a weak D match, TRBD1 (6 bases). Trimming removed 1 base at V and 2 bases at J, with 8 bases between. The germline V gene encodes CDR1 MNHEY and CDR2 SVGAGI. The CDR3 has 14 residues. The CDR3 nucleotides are TGTGCCAGCAGTTACTTACAGGGTAACACTGAAGCTTTCTTT. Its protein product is CASSYLQGNTEAFF.

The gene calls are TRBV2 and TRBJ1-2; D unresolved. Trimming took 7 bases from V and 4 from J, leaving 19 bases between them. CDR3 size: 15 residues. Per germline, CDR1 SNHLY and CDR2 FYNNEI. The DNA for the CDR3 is TGTGCCAGCAAGGAGGGCGGAACCCTTTCCTATGGCTACACCTTC. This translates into CASKEGGTLSYGYTF.